This T cell receptor (beta chain) was found in a study of T cell repertoires in cytomegalovirus infection. The wider study: CMV epitopes used comprised recently identified HLA-C-restricted ones and well-studied HLA-B-restricted ones.

Per germline, CDR1 SGHNT and CDR2 YYREEE (reference sequence). V was shortened by 5 bases and J by 8 bases, with 17 bases between the two germline ends. The CDR3 contains 14 residues. One entry per CDR3 protein results from TCRdb running MiXCR on the reads. Of a few hundred thousand distinct CDR3 sequences listed, about 40% are singletons. Concerning this clonotype itself: Its antigen is not known.

The J gene is TRBJ2-1, the V gene TRBV5-4; D not resolved. The material sequenced was cultured PBMCs, taken from culture after CMV antigen stimulation. This TCR was sampled from a human donor in good health (CMV status not recorded). Some clones in this sample may be carry-over from other donors' samples. The CDR3 coding sequence is TGTGCCAGCAGTTTTAGCTTAGCAATCGATGAGCAGTTCTTC. Translating it yields CASSFSLAIDEQFF.